This TCR beta chain was recovered during a study of blood T cell repertoires in COVID-19. Background on the study: COVID-19 samples, acute and convalescent, were from the United States, Italy and Spain.

Some clones are missing from TCRdb's copy, which holds only in-frame ones; the method was immunoSEQ multiplex PCR. The sample includes 200,000 to 250,000 clones, about 80% of them seen just once. This clone has a handful of counts. Trimming left V 0 bases short and J 7 bases short, with 13 bases between. The CDR3 has 14 residues. Germline values: CDR1 SGHRS, CDR2 YFSETQ. Sequenced: PBMCs or T cells enriched from blood (not recorded which). The chain employs TRBV5-1 and TRBJ1-2; TRBD1 is a possible D gene (5 bases). The receptor comes from a woman between 35 and 50 years old with acute COVID-19. The CDR3, as DNA: TGCGCCAGCAGCTTGGATCGGGGGTCGGGTGGCTACACCTTC. As protein: CASSLDRGSGGYTF.